A single sample gave rise to the 20 T cell receptor beta chains below, sequenced in a study of blood T cell repertoires in COVID-19. Some clones are missing from TCRdb's copy, which holds only in-frame ones; the method was immunoSEQ multiplex PCR. The sample has tens of thousands of clones; approximately 90% are singletons. The sequenced sample consisted of peripheral blood. The receptors derive from an elderly man with acute or convalescent COVID-19.

The rearrangement joins TRBV6-2 or TRBV6-3 to TRBJ1-4, with 8 bases aligning to TRBD1. The V gene end was trimmed by 0 bases and the J gene end by 8 bases; junction bases not matched to a gene: 5. The CDR3 is 15 amino acids. Per the germline V gene, CDR1 is MNHEY and CDR2 is SVGEGT. In DNA form, the CDR3 reads TGTGCCAGCAGTTACTCGAGCAGGGGGCAAGAAAAACTGTTTTTT. Amino acids: CASSYSSRGQEKLFF.

The chain is built from TRBV3-1 (or the pseudogene TRBV3-2) and TRBJ1-4; 11 bases are shared with TRBD1. This CDR3 has 15 residues. The V gene's germline CDR1 is LGHDT and CDR2 YNNKEL (reference sequence). Germline trimming cut 2 bases from V and 7 bases from J; bases unmatched to any gene: 3. The CDR3 reads CASSQRGTGGEKLFF. Here the CDR3 DNA reads TGTGCCAGCAGCCAACGCGGGACAGGGGGTGAAAAACTGTTTTTT.

The chain joins TRBV3-1 (or the pseudogene TRBV3-2) to TRBJ2-1; no clear D. V lost 0 bases and J 8 bases, leaving 11 bases between the germline ends. Germline assignment: CDR1 LGHDT and CDR2 YNNKEL (reference sequence). The CDR3 sequence is 14 residues long. The CDR3 loop is CASSQDSRTDEQFF. The CDR3 DNA reads TGTGCCAGCAGCCAAGATTCTAGAACGGATGAGCAGTTCTTC.

The chain couples TRBV14 to TRBJ2-7, with 8 bases matching TRBD1. Looked up from germline, CDR1 is SGHDN and CDR2 is FVKESK. The CDR3 sequence is 16 residues long. The ends lost 0 bases at V and 1 base at J; junction bases unmatched: 5. CDR3 amino acids: CASSQDRGQFSYEQYF. Here the CDR3 DNA reads TGTGCCAGCAGCCAAGACAGGGGGCAATTTTCCTACGAGCAGTACTTC.

Only one count was recorded for this clone. The DNA for the CDR3 is TGCGCCAGCAGCCGCAGGACAGGGGGCGAAACTGAAGCTTTCTTT. This encodes CASSRRTGGETEAFF. The chain couples TRBV4-1 to TRBJ1-1; 11 nucleotides agree with TRBD1. V gave up 4 bases and J gave up 5 bases; unmatched junction bases: 6. Per the germline V gene, CDR1 is MGHRA and CDR2 is YSYEKL. The CDR3 length is 15 residues.

The genes are TRBV7-2 and TRBJ2-5; 8 nucleotides agree with TRBD2. The junction had 13 bases not matched to a gene; V was cut back by 5 bases and J by 5 bases. Germline loops: CDR1 SGHTA, CDR2 FQGNSA. The CDR3 sequence is 16 residues long. CDR3 in amino acids: CASSPYLREGKETQYF. The CDR3 DNA is TGTGCCAGCAGCCCTTACTTACGGGAGGGCAAGGAGACCCAGTACTTC.

Concerning this clone: The junction and the germline gene differ at one end; a read error may be behind it. The J gene is TRBJ2-7, the V gene TRBV7-7, with D possibly being TRBD1 (6 bases). CDR3 length: 13 amino acids. The germline V gene has CDR1 SSHAT and CDR2 FNYEAQ (reference sequence). The CDR3 sequence is CASSSGHGYEQYF. The CDR3, as DNA: TGTGCTAGCAGCTCGGGACACGGGTACGAGCAGTACTTC.

This chain links TRBV4-1 with TRBJ1-4; no clear D gene. This CDR3 comprises 16 residues. Germline CDR1 is MGHRA and CDR2 is YSYEKL. V shed 0 bases and J shed 5 bases, with 13 bases lying between them. CDR3 coding DNA: TGCGCCAGCAGCCAAGACGGTTCCGGAGGGAATGAAAAACTGTTTTTT. Encoded protein: CASSQDGSGGNEKLFF.

The chain joins TRBV10-3 to TRBJ1-1, with D possibly being TRBD1 (6 bases). The CDR3 sequence is 13 residues long. V was shortened by 4 bases and J by 3 bases, with 9 bases between the two germline ends. Germline CDR1 and CDR2: ENHRY and SYGVKD. In nucleotides, the CDR3 is TGTGCCATCAGTGTAGAGGGGGACACTGAAGCTTTCTTT. It yields the protein CAISVEGDTEAFF.

The rearrangement joins TRBV6-2 or TRBV6-3 to TRBJ1-1; 8 nucleotides line up with TRBD1. The germline V gene encodes CDR1 MNHEY and CDR2 SVGEGT. The CDR3 is 16 residues long. The V and J ends lost 5 bases and 0 bases, in that order; junction bases with no gene match: 8. The CDR3 region has the DNA TGTGCCAGCAGTCGGAAACAGGGGGGGATGAACACTGAAGCTTTCTTT. Encoded protein: CASSRKQGGMNTEAFF.

This chain uses TRBV2 with TRBJ1-2; D remains ambiguous. The CDR3 is made up of 13 amino acids. V was trimmed by 0 bases and J by 7 bases, leaving 9 bases between them. Germline V gives CDR1 SNHLY, CDR2 FYNNEI. The CDR3 protein is CASSEAPGGGYTF. CDR3 coding DNA: TGTGCCAGCAGTGAAGCCCCCGGCGGTGGCTACACCTTC.

On this clone itself: In the same sample, other DNA sequences code for this CDR3. The rearrangement uses TRBV19 and TRBJ1-2; no reliable D call. V lost 1 base, J lost 6 bases, and 6 bases lay in between. The CDR3 is made up of 12 amino acids. The germline V gene has CDR1 LNHDA and CDR2 SQIVND (reference sequence). Here the CDR3 DNA reads TGTGCCAGTAGTATAGGGAGGGATGGCTACACCTTC. It codes for CASSIGRDGYTF.

In DNA, the CDR3 is TGTGCCAGCAGTAGGTACCGGGACAGGGCCACCGGGGAGCTGTTTTTT. It specifies CASSRYRDRATGELFF. The chain links TRBV11-2 to TRBJ2-2, with 9 nucleotides matching TRBD1. This CDR3 spans 16 amino acids. V lost 6 bases to trimming and J lost 4 bases; unmatched junction nucleotides: 9. The germline gives CDR1 SGHAT, CDR2 FQNNGV.

The chain joins TRBV19 to TRBJ1-1; D ambiguous. The V and J ends lost 8 bases and 4 bases respectively, with 14 bases between them. The CDR3 is 13 residues long. Germline CDR1 LNHDA, CDR2 SQIVND (reference sequence). This chain's CDR3 is CASSEALGTEAFF. DNA for the CDR3: TGTGCCAGTTCGGAGGCCCTGGGCACTGAAGCTTTCTTT. Filled out from reference TRBV19 and TRBJ1-1, the complete variable domain reads DGGITQSPKYLFRKEGQNVTLSCEQNLNHDAMYWYRQDPGQGLRLIYYSQIVNDFQKGDIAEGYSVSREKKESFPLTVTSAQKNPTAFYLCASSEALGTEAFFGQGTRLTVV.

In this sample, this clone turned up a few times. The V gene is TRBV2, the J gene TRBJ1-5; TRBD1 matches 8 bases. Germline-derived CDR1 and CDR2 are SNHLY and FYNNEI. J gave up 0 bases and V 6 bases, and 7 bases lay outside the gene matches. The CDR3 length is 16 residues. CDR3 bases: TGTGCCAGCAGGCTACGGACAGGGAGTAGCAATCAGCCCCAGCATTTT. It specifies CASRLRTGSSNQPQHF.

This chain connects TRBV12-5 to TRBJ1-6, with D possibly matching TRBD1 (5 bases). Trimming pared 8 bases from V and 7 bases from J, leaving 18 bases between. CDR3 length equals 15 residues. The germline gives CDR1 LGHNT, CDR2 FRNRAP. The CDR3 sequence: CASSGAGFLNSPLHF. The CDR3 coding sequence is TGTGCTAGTAGTGGGGCCGGGTTTCTGAATTCACCCCTCCACTTT.

This chain links TRBV5-1 with TRBJ2-1; 9 nucleotides align to TRBD2. CDR1 is SGHRS and CDR2 is YFSETQ in the germline V gene. The CDR3 is 14 amino acids. V shed 7 bases and J 5 bases; nucleotides not matched to a gene: 7. The CDR3 sequence: CASFLTSGHNEQFF. The CDR3 DNA reads TGCGCCAGCTTCCTGACTAGCGGCCACAATGAGCAGTTCTTC.

The V and J genes are TRBV6-6 and TRBJ2-2, with 14 bases aligning to TRBD2. V was pared by 6 bases and J by 6 bases, with 0 bases of the junction left unmatched. Germline CDR1 reads MNHNY; CDR2 reads SVGAGI (reference sequence). The CDR3 loop spans 14 amino acids. This CDR3 is CASRTSGGAGELFF. For the CDR3, the DNA is TGTGCCAGCAGGACTAGCGGGGGGGCCGGGGAGCTGTTTTTT.

V is TRBV6-5 and J is TRBJ1-4, with D possibly matching TRBD1 (6 bases). CDR3 length equals 13 residues. Germline lookup yields CDR1 MNHEY and CDR2 SVGAGI. With 9 bases removed from V and 10 bases from J, the gap between germline ends came to 18 bases. CDR3 nucleotide sequence: TGTGCCAGTTATGGGGGCTTCGTTGGAAAACTGTTTTTT. Translation: CASYGGFVGKLFF.

V and J are TRBV19 and TRBJ2-5; D is uncertain. The V and J ends lost 7 bases and 1 base respectively, with 10 bases between them. Germline CDR1 LNHDA, CDR2 SQIVND (reference sequence). The CDR3 sequence is 13 residues long. The CDR3 region is CASTPRGQETQYF. CDR3 nucleotides: TGTGCCAGTACCCCGCGAGGCCAAGAGACCCAGTACTTC.